This TCR beta chain was found in a study of long-term antiretroviral therapy in people with HIV. CDR3 size: 13 residues. Germline V gene data show CDR1 as LGHNA and CDR2 as YSLEER. Trimming shortened V by 1 base and J by 7 bases, and 7 bases separated the two germline ends. The run of the v3.0 immunoSEQ assay was at survey level. Measured with immunoSEQ multiplex PCR; TCRdb has only the in-frame clones, and not every one. The data contain around 25,000 clones, just over 85% of them singletons. None of the participants with HIV were treated outside the United States. The source is a man aged 25 to 45 with HIV. The V gene is TRBV4-3, the J gene TRBJ1-4; D remains ambiguous. The input for sequencing was unsorted PBMCs, taken almost 4.6 years after starting antiretroviral therapy. The CDR3 sequence is CASSQVRTEKLFF. Here the CDR3 DNA reads TGCGCCAGCAGCCAAGTCAGAACTGAAAAACTGTTTTTT.